These T cell receptor beta chains were read from a single sample in a study of siplizumab effects on memory and regulatory T cells. Clones were sequenced by immunoSEQ multiplex PCR, and TCRdb holds only the in-frame ones, with some missing. The data show 100,000 or so clones, with 92% seen just once and around 0.73% held by the top ten. Material for sequencing was Tregs sorted from blood. All receptors derive from a human donor in good health. Both conserved end residues are part of each CDR3. A D gene is named only where the DNA matches it firmly. Clone size is not always given. Where it is, it says once, few, many or a class for expanded clones.

TRBJ2-6 - - TRBV4-2 CASSQDWTGANVLTF TGTGCCAGCAGCCAAGATTGGACTGGGGCCAACGTCCTGACTTTC
TRBJ1-4 - - TRBV18 CASSPTENEKLFF TGTGCCAGCTCACCAACAGAGAATGAAAAACTGTTTTTT
TRBJ2-1 TRBD2 - TRBV4-1 CASSQDKGLAGAPYNEQFF TGCGCCAGCAGCCAAGATAAGGGACTAGCGGGAGCCCCCTACAATGAGCAGTTCTTC
TRBJ1-1 - few TRBV6-6 CASLPRGYTEAFF TGTGCCAGCCTTCCTCGGGGGTACACTGAAGCTTTCTTT
TRBJ2-3 TRBD2 few TRBV5-4 CASSSTSGITDTQYF TGTGCCAGCAGCTCGACTAGCGGCATAACAGATACGCAGTATTTT
TRBJ2-7 TRBD2 once TRBV5-1 CASSSSGNSYEQYF TGCGCCAGCAGCTCTAGCGGGAACTCCTACGAGCAGTACTTC
TRBJ2-7 - - TRBV5-1 CASSSTGLSISPYF TGCGCCAGCAGCTCAACCGGCCTCTCGATCTCCCCATACTTC
TRBJ1-4 - - TRBV28 CASHAYEKLFF TGTGCCAGCCACGCCTATGAAAAACTGTTTTTT
TRBJ2-1 - - TRBV14 CASSQELRRTNEQFF TGTGCCAGCAGCCAAGAATTGAGGAGAACCAATGAGCAGTTCTTC
TRBJ1-1 - - TRBV18 CASSRTGNTEAFF TGTGCCAGCTCACGGACGGGGAACACTGAAGCTTTCTTT
TRBJ1-3 - - TRBV2 CASSADINTGNTIYF TGTGCCAGCAGTGCGGACATTAATACGGGAAACACCATATATTTT
TRBJ2-5 - - TRBV5-8 CASSGAGGRSETQYF TGTGCCAGCAGCGGAGCAGGGGGGAGGAGCGAGACCCAGTACTTC
TRBJ2-7 TRBD2 - TRBV4-1 CASSQEPGLAAYEQYF TGCGCCAGCAGCCAAGAGCCGGGACTAGCGGCCTACGAGCAGTACTTC
TRBJ2-7 - - TRBV6-5 CASRTGVYEQYF TGTGCCAGCAGGACAGGAGTCTACGAGCAGTACTTC